These T cell receptor beta chains were read from a single sample in a study of blood T cell repertoires in COVID-19. The repertoire was sequenced with immunoSEQ multiplex PCR; TCRdb's copy has only in-frame clones and lacks some. The repertoire has 250,000 to 300,000 clones, roughly 88% of them found once; the top ten carry 10%. Sequenced: peripheral blood. The receptors originated from a woman aged 70-85 years with COVID-19, enrolled during active disease. CDR3s include the opening cysteine and the closing phenylalanine or tryptophan. D genes are given only for firm matches. Rows give clone size only sometimes, using once, few, many, or a class for an expanded clone.

TRBJ1-1 | . | TRBV12-3/TRBV12-4 | TRBD1 | TGTGCCAGCAGACGACAGGGGAGAGGAGCTTTCTTT | CASRRQGRGAFF
TRBJ1-5 | . | TRBV16 | . | TGTGCCAGCAGCCACCCGGGGTGGAATCAGCCCCAGCATTTT | CASSHPGWNQPQHF
TRBJ2-3 | . | TRBV19 | . | TGTGCCAGTAGTATCGTAACGACAGTAGACACAGATACGCAGTATTTT | CASSIVTTVDTDTQYF
TRBJ1-6 | once | TRBV28 | TRBD1 | TGTGCCAGCAGTTCCCCCCGGGACAGCCGCTCCTATAATTCACCCCTCCACTTT | CASSSPRDSRSYNSPLHF
TRBJ2-7 | few | TRBV12-3/TRBV12-4 | . | TGTGCCAGCGGACTACGGTACTCCTACGAGCAGTACTTC | CASGLRYSYEQYF
TRBJ1-2 | . | TRBV20-1 | TRBD1 | TGCAGTGCTAGTGACTCTGGGACAGGGAACTATGGCTACACCTTC | CSASDSGTGNYGYTF
TRBJ1-1 | . | TRBV6-2/TRBV6-3 | . | TGTGCCAGCAGTTACTCTCCAGGGAAGCAAACTGAAGCTTTCTTT | CASSYSPGKQTEAFF
TRBJ2-3 | . | TRBV12-3/TRBV12-4 | . | TGTGCCAGCAGTTTAAATGAAAAAGGGGAGTATTTT | CASSLNEKGEYF
TRBJ1-2 | . | TRBV6-5 | . | TGTGCCAGCAGTTACTCCCCCAGAGGTGGCTACACCTTC | CASSYSPRGGYTF
TRBJ2-3 | . | TRBV30 | . | TGTGCCTGGAGTTCCAGGGGTCCAGATACGCAGTATTTT | CAWSSRGPDTQYF
TRBJ1-3 | . | TRBV4-3 | . | TGCGCCAGCAGCCAAGATGGTGCAGGGGTAATTGGAAACACCATATATTTT | CASSQDGAGVIGNTIYF
TRBJ2-2 | . | TRBV10-2 | TRBD2 | TGCGCCAGCAATGGCGCTGCGGGGGGAACCGGGGAGCTGTTTTTT | CASNGAAGGTGELFF
TRBJ2-3 | . | TRBV3-1/TRBV3-2 | . | TGTGCCAGCAGCCAGTCACTGGCAGATACGCAGTATTTT | CASSQSLADTQYF
TRBJ1-2 | . | TRBV5-1 | . | TGCGCCAGCAGCACCGACAGTCCGGCCTATGGCTACACCTTC | CASSTDSPAYGYTF
TRBJ1-1 | . | TRBV9 | TRBD1 | TGTGCCAGCAGCACCAGACAGGGGGCCACTGAAGCTTTCTTT | CASSTRQGATEAFF
TRBJ1-6 | . | TRBV7-2 | . | TGTGCCAGCAGCTTGACAAATAATTTCAATTCACCCCTCCACTTT | CASSLTNNFNSPLHF
TRBJ2-3 | . | TRBV29-1 | TRBD2 | TGCAGCGTTGAAAGACTAGCGGGAGGCGCAGATACGCAGTATTTT | CSVERLAGGADTQYF
TRBJ1-1 | . | TRBV28 | . | TGTGCCAGCAGTCTCCCCCGGAGGGTGATGAACACTGAAGCTTTCTTT | CASSLPRRVMNTEAFF
TRBJ1-2 | few | TRBV24-1 | . | TGTGCCACCTCCCCCGGGGGGGCGGGGAGTGGCTATGGCTACACCTTC | CATSPGGAGSGYGYTF
TRBJ1-1 | . | TRBV24-1 | . | TGTGCCACCCGCGGACAGCTGAACACTGAAGCTTTCTTT | CATRGQLNTEAFF
TRBJ2-1 | . | TRBV7-7 | . | TGTGCTAGCAGCCGTGGGCCTTCTGTTGAGCAGTTCTTC | CASSRGPSVEQFF
TRBJ2-7 | . | TRBV10-3 | TRBD2 | TGTGCCATCAGGCTAGCGGGAGACGAGCAGTACTTC | CAIRLAGDEQYF
TRBJ2-1 | . | TRBV29-1 | . | TGCAGCGTAGGACAATCCCATGAGCAGTTCTTC | CSVGQSHEQFF
TRBJ1-4 | . | TRBV2 | TRBD1 | TGTGCCAGCAGGCCCCTGACAGGGATTGGTGGTGAAAAACTGTTTTTT | CASRPLTGIGGEKLFF
TRBJ1-5 | . | TRBV18 | TRBD1 | TGTGCCAGCTCACAGCAGGGGGCAGACAATCAGCCCCAGCATTTT | CASSQQGADNQPQHF
TRBJ1-1 | few | TRBV6-5 | TRBD1 | TGTGCCAGCAGTCCGGCCAGGACAGGGATAATTGAAGCTTTCTTT | CASSPARTGIIEAFF
TRBJ2-5 | . | TRBV5-1 | TRBD2 | TGCGCCAGCAGCTTGGAACCCAGCGGGAGGGCCGGTGAGACCCAGTACTTC | CASSLEPSGRAGETQYF
TRBJ1-2 | . | TRBV6-6 | . | TGTGCCAGCAGGCTACAGGGCAACTATGGCTACACCTTC | CASRLQGNYGYTF
TRBJ2-1 | . | TRBV6-5 | . | TGTGCCAGCAGACTCGACAGGAGCTCCTACAATGAGCAGTTCTTC | CASRLDRSSYNEQFF
TRBJ2-2 | . | TRBV19 | . | TGTGCCAGTAACGGGGACACAACCGGGGAGCTGTTTTTT | CASNGDTTGELFF
TRBJ1-1 | . | TRBV19 | . | TGTGCCAGTAGTATAGTGGCGCAGGGCAACACTGAAGCTTTCTTT | CASSIVAQGNTEAFF
TRBJ2-7 | . | TRBV28 | . | TGTGCCAGCAGACGTCCTGAATCTACCGAGCAGTACTTC | CASRRPESTEQYF
TRBJ2-1 | . | TRBV5-1 | TRBD1 | TGCGCCAGCAGCAGGGACAGGGTCCATGAGCAGTTCTTC | CASSRDRVHEQFF
TRBJ2-7 | . | TRBV28 | . | TGTGCCACCTACGGGACACTCTTAGTCGAGCAGTACTTC | CATYGTLLVEQYF
TRBJ2-7 | . | TRBV5-1 | . | TGCGCCAGCAGCCTCTACCTTGGTCCCTACGAGCAGTACTTC | CASSLYLGPYEQYF
TRBJ1-2 | . | TRBV5-4 | . | TGTGCCAGCAGCCCCGAACCTGGAGACGATGGTGGCTACACCTTC | CASSPEPGDDGGYTF
TRBJ2-5 | . | TRBV7-7 | TRBD1 | TGTGCTAGCAGCCTACAGGGGGCGCACGAGACCCAGTACTTC | CASSLQGAHETQYF
TRBJ1-4 | . | TRBV4-3 | . | TGCGCCAGCAGCCAAGATGTTTCGATGGCCGCCCCAAAACTGTTTTTT | CASSQDVSMAAPKLFF
TRBJ1-3 | few | TRBV20-1 | TRBD1 | TGCAGTGCGAGTCCGGGACAGGGGTTTGGAAACACCATATATTTT | CSASPGQGFGNTIYF
TRBJ1-5 | . | TRBV6-2/TRBV6-3 | . | TGTGCCAGCAGTCCCACGGGGAGCAGCAATCAGCCCCAGCATTTT | CASSPTGSSNQPQHF
TRBJ1-2 | . | TRBV19 | . | TGTGCCAGTAGTCGGGACACCAACTATGGCTACACCTTC | CASSRDTNYGYTF
TRBJ2-2 | . | TRBV5-4 | . | TGTGCCAGCAGCTTGGAATCGGGGATCACCGGGGAGCTGTTTTTT | CASSLESGITGELFF
TRBJ2-1 | . | TRBV19 | . | TGTGCCAGTAACGGGTACAATGAGCAGTTCTTC | CASNGYNEQFF
TRBJ1-2 | . | TRBV7-8 | TRBD1 | TGTGCCAGCAGCTTAGCGGGGACAGCCTATGGCTACACCTTC | CASSLAGTAYGYTF
TRBJ1-4 | . | TRBV7-2 | TRBD1 | TGTGCCAGCAGCCCAGGACAGGGGAGCGAAAAACTGTTTTTT | CASSPGQGSEKLFF
TRBJ2-7 | . | TRBV6-5 | . | TGTGCCAGCAGTTCACCCCAGTCCTACGAGCAGTACTTC | CASSSPQSYEQYF
TRBJ2-3 | . | TRBV5-1 | TRBD1 | TGCGCCAGCAGCAGAGGACAGGGGGCAACAGATACGCAGTATTTT | CASSRGQGATDTQYF
TRBJ2-1 | . | TRBV4-3 | . | TGCGCCAGCAGCCGAGATAGCGGTGAGCAGTTCTTC | CASSRDSGEQFF
TRBJ2-7 | . | TRBV6-2/TRBV6-3 | . | TGTGCCAGCAGTTACGCGGGCCGGGGGAGACGAAGGGAGTACTTC | CASSYAGRGRRREYF